This TCR beta chain appears in the sequencing data of a study of T cells after yellow fever vaccination. Across the study: The SMART-Seq v4 Ultra Low Input method served to prepare the low-cell-number fractions. Findings and caveats of the study: Detected again after the booster were most primary-vaccination clones, at approximately 95% CD4 and 70% to 90% CD8. Contamination by abundant bulk-population clonotypes could be present in FACS-sorted repertoires. Only a small proportion of the clonotypes turned up in both the CD4 and the CD8 compartments, likely arising from convergent recombination.

Each CDR3 protein is one row after TCRdb ran MiXCR on the 5' RACE reads. The data show about 330,000 distinct CDR3 sequences, roughly 8.6% seen once. This clonotype was found many times. Its antigen is not known. The V segment lost 4 bases and the J segment 7 bases; nucleotides outside the gene matches: 8. Germline-derived CDR1 and CDR2 are SGHTA and FQGTGA. CDR3 size: 16 residues. The source of this sequence is a man younger than 35 who received the YFV17D yellow fever vaccine. This chain uses TRBV7-3 with TRBJ1-6, with TRBD1 matching over 9 bases. The sequenced sample was PBMCs, obtained 35 to 50 days after the first yellow fever vaccination. The CDR3 protein is CASSSGGTGTNSPLHF. Here the CDR3 DNA reads TGTGCCAGCAGCTCAGGCGGGACAGGGACCAATTCACCCCTCCACTTT.